The T cell receptor beta chain under discussion was sequenced for a study of blood T cell repertoires in COVID-19. Study background: Specimens from acute and convalescent COVID-19 originated in the United States, Italy and Spain. Sources were T cells, B-cell-depleted T cells, or PBMCs; the material itself was cDNA or gDNA.

CDR1 MNHNS and CDR2 SASEGT come from the germline V gene. This CDR3 is built from 13 residues. V was clipped by 2 bases and J by 1 base, with 5 bases between them. Original handling: For nucleated cells, counts were estimated from reference gene primer amplification. Assay used: immunoSEQ multiplex PCR; TCRdb lists only in-frame clones, some missing. That table supplies the V and J calls and clone size; D and trimming were determined from the DNA. The data contain 200,000 to 250,000 clones, about 83% of them singletons. Sequencing was carried out using peripheral blood. The chain has TRBV6-1 and TRBJ1-2; D is unclear. The origin of this receptor is a human donor in a cohort sampled during active COVID-19. CDR3 amino acids: CASSELDNYGYTF. The CDR3 bases are TGTGCCAGCAGTGAACTAGATAACTATGGCTACACCTTC.